The present T cell receptor beta chain was sequenced within a study of a mutant IDH1 vaccine in newly diagnosed glioma. Study information: Patients were started on vaccination 4-6 weeks after radiotherapy alone, or with temozolomide cycles. Treated patients, averaging around 40 years, were approximately 60% male and around 40% female.

The data were produced by immunoSEQ multiplex PCR, yet TCRdb's version contains in-frame clones alone and is incomplete. The sample gives some 80,000 clones, around 85% of which show up once; over 0.7% is in the top ten. Germline V gene data show CDR1 as SGHRS and CDR2 as YFSETQ. The CDR3 is made up of 16 amino acids. V shed 0 bases and J shed 4 bases, with 15 bases lying between them. This clone was seen only a few times. Its antigen remains unknown. Study outcomes and limitations: Pseudoprogression appears to have had no connection to changes in top peripheral T cell clonotypes.

Indicated time point: week 23, last vaccination. Vaccine doses each comprised 300 ug of mutant IDH1 20-mer peptide, with topical imiquimod. The chain carries TRBV5-1 and TRBJ2-3; maybe TRBD2 (6 bases). Sample: PBMCs, taken from a glioma patient whose treatment included an IDH1 peptide vaccine. The receptor was derived from a woman aged 45-60 years with glioma. The CDR3: CASSLEASAGADTQYF. Written as DNA, the CDR3 is TGCGCCAGCAGCTTGGAAGCTAGCGCTGGGGCAGATACGCAGTATTTT.